This is a list of T cell receptor beta chains from one sample in a study of CD8 T cells in Susac syndrome. TCRdb redid the calling of the immunoSEQ multiplex PCR reads with MiXCR, one entry per CDR3 protein. This repertoire shows hundreds of thousands of distinct CDR3 sequences, approximately 95% found once; its top ten account for approximately 0.08%. Source material: CD4+ T cells from PBMCs. These receptors came from a human donor with multiple sclerosis. CDR3s include the opening cysteine and the closing phenylalanine or tryptophan. D genes are given only for firm matches. Clone size is not always given. Where it is, it says once, few, many or a class for expanded clones.

abundance,len,d_gene,v_gene,j_gene,CDR3aa,CDR3nt
once,15,TRBD2,TRBV3-1,TRBJ2-1,CASSQTPGLEMGQFF,TGTGCCAGCAGCCAAACTCCGGGACTAGAAATGGGGCAGTTCTTC
NA,14,TRBD2,TRBV3-1,TRBJ2-5,CASRRTSGEETQYF,TGTGCCAGCAGACGGACTAGCGGGGAAGAGACCCAGTACTTC
NA,11,NA,TRBV30,TRBJ1-1,CAWSDTGEAFF,TGTGCCTGGAGTGATACAGGGGAAGCTTTCTTT
NA,13,NA,TRBV7-9,TRBJ2-6,CASSLGTFNVLTF,TGTGCCAGCAGCTTGGGGACGTTCAACGTCCTGACTTTC
once,11,NA,TRBV6-2/TRBV6-3,TRBJ1-1,CASLSAGEAFF,TGTGCCAGCTTATCGGCGGGTGAAGCTTTCTTT
NA,15,NA,TRBV15,TRBJ2-5,CATSRGVGVSETQYF,TGTGCCACCAGCAGAGGGGTCGGCGTCTCGGAGACCCAGTACTTC
NA,15,TRBD2,TRBV7-2,TRBJ2-5,CASSRAGGGDETQYF,TGTGCCAGCAGCCGGGCTGGCGGGGGGGACGAGACCCAGTACTTC
NA,15,NA,TRBV3-1,TRBJ2-1,CASSQPSVSSNEQFF,TGTGCCAGCAGCCAGCCTAGCGTATCGTCTAATGAGCAGTTCTTC
NA,12,TRBD1,TRBV30,TRBJ2-1,CAWSGNRGEQFF,TGTGCCTGGAGTGGCAACAGGGGAGAGCAGTTCTTC
NA,15,NA,TRBV3-1,TRBJ2-7,CASSQGAGIPNEQYF,TGTGCCAGCAGCCAAGGGGCAGGGATCCCTAACGAGCAGTACTTC
NA,12,TRBD1,TRBV6-6,TRBJ1-2,CASSSDRAGYTF,TGTGCCAGCAGCTCTGACAGGGCTGGCTACACCTTC
NA,12,TRBD1,TRBV3-1,TRBJ2-1,CASSPTQGAEFF,TGTGCCAGCAGCCCTACACAGGGGGCGGAGTTCTTC
NA,14,TRBD2,TRBV7-2,TRBJ2-5,CASSYRTSLETQYF,TGTGCCAGCAGCTATAGGACTAGCTTGGAGACCCAGTACTTC
NA,14,NA,TRBV2,TRBJ1-2,CASSESAGLGGYTF,TGTGCCAGCAGTGAGAGTGCCGGGCTGGGCGGCTACACCTTC
once,12,TRBD1,TRBV30,TRBJ1-1,CAWSAGGTEAFF,TGTGCCTGGAGTGCAGGGGGCACTGAAGCTTTCTTT
NA,13,NA,TRBV5-1,TRBJ2-7,CASSLVQGYEQYF,TGCGCCAGCAGCTTGGTACAGGGCTACGAGCAGTACTTC
NA,12,NA,TRBV1,TRBJ2-7,CTSSQGPYEQYF,TGCACCAGCAGCCAAGGCCCTTACGAGCAGTACTTC
NA,15,NA,TRBV20-1,TRBJ1-5,CSARDSIYSNQPQHF,TGCAGTGCTAGGGACAGTATATATAGCAATCAGCCCCAGCATTTT
NA,13,NA,TRBV20-1,TRBJ2-7,CSARDVRFYEQYF,TGCAGTGCTAGAGATGTCAGATTCTACGAGCAGTACTTC
NA,16,NA,TRBV7-2,TRBJ2-5,CASSPGRGRGEKTQYF,TGTGCCAGCAGCCCTGGCCGCGGGCGGGGTGAAAAGACCCAGTACTTC
NA,14,NA,TRBV2,TRBJ2-2,CASSDPPDTGELFF,TGTGCCAGCAGTGATCCCCCGGACACCGGGGAGCTGTTTTTT
NA,16,TRBD2,TRBV7-9,TRBJ2-3,CASSLSRLAFGDTQYF,TGTGCCAGCAGCCTGTCTCGACTAGCGTTCGGAGATACGCAGTATTTT
once,12,NA,TRBV29-1,TRBJ2-1,CSVGTTVNEQFF,TGCAGCGTTGGGACAACCGTGAATGAGCAGTTCTTC
NA,11,NA,TRBV12-3/TRBV12-4,TRBJ1-1,CASSQVDLAFF,TGTGCCAGCAGTCAGGTAGACTTAGCTTTCTTT
NA,16,TRBD1,TRBV29-1,TRBJ2-1,CSVMKTGDVSYNEQFF,TGCAGCGTTATGAAGACAGGGGACGTCTCCTACAATGAGCAGTTCTTC
NA,15,TRBD2,TRBV3-1,TRBJ2-1,CASTPTSGRHNEQFF,TGTGCCAGCACGCCGACTAGCGGGAGGCACAATGAGCAGTTCTTC
NA,14,NA,TRBV2,TRBJ2-4,CASSNRDLQLLQYF,TGTGCCAGCAGCAACCGGGACCTACAATTGCTTCAGTACTTC
once,13,NA,TRBV30,TRBJ2-5,CAWSVLGGETQYF,TGTGCCTGGAGTGTTCTGGGTGGGGAGACCCAGTACTTC
NA,10,NA,TRBV20-1,TRBJ1-2,CQAANYGYTF,TGCCAGGCAGCTAACTATGGCTACACCTTC
NA,14,NA,TRBV2,TRBJ1-2,CASSETDGHYGYTF,TGTGCCAGCAGCGAGACCGACGGTCACTATGGCTACACCTTC
NA,11,NA,TRBV3-1,TRBJ2-4,CASSRADIQYF,TGTGCCAGCAGCCGGGCGGACATTCAGTACTTC
NA,14,TRBD1,TRBV7-9,TRBJ2-4,CASSLDTLPDREYF,TGTGCCAGCAGCTTAGACACCTTACCAGACAGGGAGTACTTC
NA,13,TRBD1,TRBV30,TRBJ2-1,CAWIPGTGHSRGF,TGTGCCTGGATTCCCGGGACAGGCCATTCTCGGGGCTTC
NA,14,TRBD2,TRBV11-3,TRBJ2-1,CASSGRLAVDEQFF,TGTGCCAGCAGCGGACGACTAGCTGTCGATGAGCAGTTCTTC
NA,15,NA,TRBV7-8,TRBJ2-2,CASSFQGSTTGELFF,TGTGCCAGCAGCTTTCAGGGCTCGACCACCGGGGAGCTGTTTTTT
NA,14,NA,TRBV14,TRBJ2-7,CASSLSTGYYEQYF,TGTGCCAGCAGCCTCTCTACAGGGTACTACGAGCAGTACTTC
NA,13,NA,TRBV5-4,TRBJ2-3,CASRTGATDTQYF,TGTGCCTCCCGGACTGGAGCCACAGATACGCAGTATTTT
NA,14,NA,TRBV7-9,TRBJ1-5,CASSLGQIDQPQHF,TGTGCCAGCAGCTTAGGACAGATAGATCAGCCCCAGCATTTT
NA,13,NA,TRBV30,TRBJ1-5,CAWSSSRNQPQHF,TGTGCCTGGAGTTCATCCCGCAATCAGCCCCAGCATTTT
NA,14,TRBD1,TRBV29-1,TRBJ2-5,CSAAAKTGLETQYF,TGCAGCGCCGCGGCCAAGACAGGGCTGGAGACCCAGTACTTC
NA,13,NA,TRBV20-1,TRBJ1-2,CSAPGMLSGGYTF,TGCAGTGCCCCGGGGATGTTATCCGGTGGCTACACCTTC
NA,15,TRBD2,TRBV3-1,TRBJ2-5,CASSPRTSGQETQYF,TGTGCCAGCAGCCCCCGGACTAGCGGGCAAGAGACCCAGTACTTC
once,13,NA,TRBV12-3/TRBV12-4,TRBJ1-2,CASSLSEVHGYTF,TGTGCCAGCAGTTTATCGGAGGTTCATGGCTACACCTTC
NA,12,TRBD2,TRBV20-1,TRBJ2-7,CSAMRESNEQYF,TGCAGTGCTATGCGGGAGTCGAACGAGCAGTACTTC
NA,13,NA,TRBV30,TRBJ1-4,CASAGQGWEKLFF,TGTGCCTCCGCCGGGCAGGGTTGGGAAAAACTGTTTTTT